These 6 T cell receptor beta chains came from one sample sequenced in a study of radiotherapy plus CTLA-4 blockade in lung cancer. Profiled with immunoSEQ multiplex PCR; TCRdb holds only in-frame clones, not every one. The data contain around 110,000 clones, around 84% of them singletons. The source was peripheral blood, collected from a patient treated with radiotherapy plus ipilimumab. All receptors come from a human donor with non-small cell lung cancer that progressed on radiotherapy plus ipilimumab. Some clones in this sample may be carry-over from other donors' samples.

To note about this clone: Its ends do not fully match the called genes, so a read error is possible. The chain carries TRBV7-7 and TRBJ2-1, with D unresolved. CDR3 size: 14 residues. CDR1 is SSHAT, CDR2 FNYEAQ, per germline (reference sequence). DNA for the CDR3: TGTGCTAGCAGCCCTCGAGACGGGTACAATGAGCAGTTCTTC. It encodes CASSPRDGYNEQFF.

The chain has TRBV6-1 and TRBJ1-4; 7 bases agree with TRBD1. The V and J ends lost 1 base and 6 bases, in that order; junction bases with no gene match: 5. Germline V gene sequence: CDR1 MNHNS, CDR2 SASEGT. The CDR3 is made up of 15 amino acids. The chain's CDR3 is CASSEEVRGDEKLFF. The CDR3 DNA sequence: TGTGCCAGCAGTGAAGAAGTCAGGGGGGATGAAAAACTGTTTTTT.

This clone was counted a single time. The V gene is TRBV7-3, the J gene TRBJ2-3; 8 bases agree with TRBD2. CDR1 and CDR2 (germline): SGHTA, FQGTGA. The CDR3 extends over 17 amino acids. V shed 6 bases, J shed 1 base, and the junction held 12 bases outside the gene matches. CDR3 protein: CASSSGTGGLGTDTQYF. In DNA, the CDR3 is TGTGCCAGCAGTAGCGGTACGGGGGGGCTGGGCACAGATACGCAGTATTTT.

The gene calls are TRBV2 and TRBJ1-2; no reliable D call. CDR1 is SNHLY, CDR2 FYNNEI, per germline. CDR3 length: 14 residues. V lost 5 bases, J lost 8 bases, and 18 bases lay in between. The CDR3 reads CASSYGTSRKGYTF. DNA of the CDR3: TGTGCCAGCAGTTACGGTACCTCCCGGAAAGGCTACACCTTC. Supplemented by reference TRBV2 and TRBJ1-2, the full variable domain reads EPEVTQTPSHQVTQMGQEVILRCVPISNHLYFYWYRQILGQKVEFLVSFYNNEISEKSEIFDDQFSVERPDGSNFTLKIRSTKLEDSAMYFCASSYGTSRKGYTFGSGTRLTVV.

The rearrangement uses TRBV27 and TRBJ2-2, with no clear D. Germline CDR1 reads MNHEY; CDR2 reads SMNVEV (reference sequence). With 2 bases removed from V and 0 bases from J, the gap between germline ends came to 13 bases. This CDR3 region has 17 residues. The CDR3 nucleotides read TGTGCCAGCAGTTTAAGTGAGTCGGCAGCGAACACCGGGGAGCTGTTTTTT. It yields the protein CASSLSESAANTGELFF.

Turning to this clone: No conserved phenylalanine or tryptophan is present at the end of the CDR3, so a read error is the likely explanation. The DNA is omitted, as the CDR3 cannot be located on it reliably, and the CDR3 follows TCRdb's listing. The V and J genes are TRBV6-1 and TRBJ2-7; the DNA was not compared with TRBD1, the D call given in the table. The CDR3 length equals 13 residues, ends included. The germline CDR1 and CDR2 sequences are MNHNS and SASEGT. The chain's CDR3 is CASSRQGPYEQSS.